This T cell receptor (beta chain) was identified in a study of identical twins. Points from the study as a whole: Modeled out-of-frame TCR alpha sharing in monozygotic twins fell below observed levels.

The CDR3 contains 14 residues. CDR1 is SGHVS and CDR2 is FNYEAQ in the germline V gene. With 3 bases removed from V and 8 bases from J, the gap between germline ends came to 14 bases. This clonotype was seen only a few times. Antigen: not known. A universal primer site arose from template switching, and cDNA bore unique molecular identifiers. TCRdb processed the 5' RACE reads anew with MiXCR; each CDR3 protein has one entry. The sample has roughly 1.6 million distinct CDR3 sequences, about 32% seen once; the top ten hold about 0.27%. This chain uses TRBV7-6 with TRBJ2-1, with D possibly TRBD2 on 5 matching bases. The receptor's source is a newborn girl in good health. Sequencing was performed on cord blood. The CDR3 loop reads CASSLVPAGHEQFF. The DNA of the CDR3 is TGTGCCAGCAGCTTGGTGCCGGCGGGCCATGAGCAGTTCTTC.